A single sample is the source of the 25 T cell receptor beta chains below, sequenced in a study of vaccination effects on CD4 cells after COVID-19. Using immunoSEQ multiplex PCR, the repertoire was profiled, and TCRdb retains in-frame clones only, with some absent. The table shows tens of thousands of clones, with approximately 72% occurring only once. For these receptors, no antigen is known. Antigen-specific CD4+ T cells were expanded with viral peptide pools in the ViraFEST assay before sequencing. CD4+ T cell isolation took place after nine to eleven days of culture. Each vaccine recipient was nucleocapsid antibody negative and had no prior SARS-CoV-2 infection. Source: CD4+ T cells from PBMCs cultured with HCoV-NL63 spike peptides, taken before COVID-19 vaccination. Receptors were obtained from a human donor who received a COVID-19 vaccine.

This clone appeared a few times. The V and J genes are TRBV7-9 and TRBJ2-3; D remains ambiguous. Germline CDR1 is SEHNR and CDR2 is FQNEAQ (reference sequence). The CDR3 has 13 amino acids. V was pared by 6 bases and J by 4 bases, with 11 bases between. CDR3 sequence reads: CASSVGIPDTQYF. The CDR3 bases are TGTGCCAGCAGTGTAGGAATTCCAGATACGCAGTATTTT.

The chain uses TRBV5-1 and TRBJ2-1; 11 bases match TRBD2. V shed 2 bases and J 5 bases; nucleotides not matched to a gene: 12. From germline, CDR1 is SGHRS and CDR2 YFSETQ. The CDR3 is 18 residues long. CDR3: CASSLNLAGGPLNNEQFF. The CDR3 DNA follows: TGCGCCAGCAGCTTAAATCTAGCGGGGGGACCCCTTAACAATGAGCAGTTCTTC. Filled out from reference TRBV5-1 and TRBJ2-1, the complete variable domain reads KAGVTQTPRYLIKTRGQQVTLSCSPISGHRSVSWYQQTPGQGLQFLFEYFSETQRNKGNFPGRFSGRQFSNSRSEMNVSTLELGDSALYLCASSLNLAGGPLNNEQFFGPGTRLTVL.

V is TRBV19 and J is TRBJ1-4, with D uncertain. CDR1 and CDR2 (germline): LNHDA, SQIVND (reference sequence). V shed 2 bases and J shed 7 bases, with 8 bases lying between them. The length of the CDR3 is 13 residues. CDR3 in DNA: TGTGCCAGTAGTATACGCGGCGGTGAAAAACTGTTTTTT. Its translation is CASSIRGGEKLFF.

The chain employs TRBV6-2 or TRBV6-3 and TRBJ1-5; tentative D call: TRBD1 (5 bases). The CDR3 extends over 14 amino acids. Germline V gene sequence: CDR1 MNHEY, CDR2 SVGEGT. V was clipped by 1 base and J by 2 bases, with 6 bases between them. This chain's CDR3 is CASSYWGGNQPQHF. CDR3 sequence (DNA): TGTGCCAGCAGTTACTGGGGGGGCAATCAGCCCCAGCATTTT.

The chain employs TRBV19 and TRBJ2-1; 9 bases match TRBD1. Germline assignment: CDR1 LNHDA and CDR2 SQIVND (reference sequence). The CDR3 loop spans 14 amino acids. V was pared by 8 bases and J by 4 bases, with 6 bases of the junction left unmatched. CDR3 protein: CASADRGGYNEQFF. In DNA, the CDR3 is TGTGCCAGTGCGGACAGGGGAGGGTACAATGAGCAGTTCTTC.

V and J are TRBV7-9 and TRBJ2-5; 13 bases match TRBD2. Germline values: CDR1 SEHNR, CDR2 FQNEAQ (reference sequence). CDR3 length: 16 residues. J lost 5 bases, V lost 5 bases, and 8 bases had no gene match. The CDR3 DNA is TGTGCCAGCAGCACCGGACTAGCGGGGGCGGGGGAGACCCAGTACTTC. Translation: CASSTGLAGAGETQYF.

DNA of the CDR3: TGTGCCAGCAGTGACAGGGCCGGGAATGGCTACACCTTC. Protein: CASSDRAGNGYTF. The chain carries TRBV6-4 and TRBJ1-2; D is ambiguous. CDR1 MRHNA and CDR2 SNTAGT come from the germline V gene. CDR3 length: 13 residues. Trimming removed 2 bases at V and 6 bases at J, with 10 bases between.

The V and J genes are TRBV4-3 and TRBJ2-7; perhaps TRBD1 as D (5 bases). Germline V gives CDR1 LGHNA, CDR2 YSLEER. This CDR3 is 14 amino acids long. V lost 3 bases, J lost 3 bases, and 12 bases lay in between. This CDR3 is CASSHRQWIYEQYV. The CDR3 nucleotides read TGCGCCAGCAGCCACAGACAGTGGATCTACGAGCAGTACGTC.

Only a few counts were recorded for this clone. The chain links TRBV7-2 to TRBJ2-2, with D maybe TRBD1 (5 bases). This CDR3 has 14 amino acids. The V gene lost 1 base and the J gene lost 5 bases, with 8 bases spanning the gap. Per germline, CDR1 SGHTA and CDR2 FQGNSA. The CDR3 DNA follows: TGTGCCAGCAGCTTAGGGGGCAGTACCGGGGAGCTGTTTTTT. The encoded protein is CASSLGGSTGELFF.

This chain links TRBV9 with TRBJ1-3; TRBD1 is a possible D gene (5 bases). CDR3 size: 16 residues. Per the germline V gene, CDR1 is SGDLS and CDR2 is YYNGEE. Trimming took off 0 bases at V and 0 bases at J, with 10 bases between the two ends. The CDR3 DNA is TGTGCCAGCAGCGTAGGACAGCCGAACTCTGGAAACACCATATATTTT. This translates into CASSVGQPNSGNTIYF.

The CDR3 region is CASSPLSANTEAFF. In DNA, the CDR3 is TGTGCCAGCTCACCACTTTCGGCTAACACTGAAGCTTTCTTT. The chain links TRBV18 to TRBJ1-1; no clear D gene. Trimming removed 1 base from V and 2 bases from J, with 8 bases in between. The CDR3 length is 14 residues. Germline V gives CDR1 KGHSH, CDR2 LQKENI.

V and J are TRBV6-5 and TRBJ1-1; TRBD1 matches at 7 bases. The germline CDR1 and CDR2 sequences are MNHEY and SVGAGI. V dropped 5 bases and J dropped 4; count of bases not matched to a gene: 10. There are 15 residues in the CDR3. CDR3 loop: CASSRQGTGGTEAFF. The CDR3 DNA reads TGTGCCAGCAGTAGACAGGGTACGGGCGGCACTGAAGCTTTCTTT.

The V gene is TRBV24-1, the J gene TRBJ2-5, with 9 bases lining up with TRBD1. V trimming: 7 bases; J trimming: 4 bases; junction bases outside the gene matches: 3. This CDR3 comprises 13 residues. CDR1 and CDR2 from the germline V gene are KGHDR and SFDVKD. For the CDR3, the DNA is TGTGCCACCAGGGGACAGGGCCGAGAGACCCAGTACTTC. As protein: CATRGQGRETQYF.

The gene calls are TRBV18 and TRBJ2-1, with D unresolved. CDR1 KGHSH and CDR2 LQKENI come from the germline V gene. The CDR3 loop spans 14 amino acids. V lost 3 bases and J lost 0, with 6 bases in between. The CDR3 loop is CASSPSSSYNEQFF. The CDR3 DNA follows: TGTGCCAGCTCACCGTCTTCCTCCTACAATGAGCAGTTCTTC.

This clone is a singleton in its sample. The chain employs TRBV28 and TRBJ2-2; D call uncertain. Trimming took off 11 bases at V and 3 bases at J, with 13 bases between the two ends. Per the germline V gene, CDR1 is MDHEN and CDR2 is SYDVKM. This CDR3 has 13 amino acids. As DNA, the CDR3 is TGTGCCGTAGGACCGTCGGACACCGGGGAGCTGTTTTTT. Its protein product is CAVGPSDTGELFF.

CDR3 protein: CASSKAELAGANNEQFF. CDR3 bases: TGTGCCAGCAGCAAAGCGGAGCTAGCGGGGGCCAACAATGAGCAGTTCTTC. This chain links TRBV21-1 with TRBJ2-1; the table's D call, TRBD2, was not checked against the DNA. TRBV21-1 constitutes a pseudogene. The CDR3 is made up of 17 amino acids.

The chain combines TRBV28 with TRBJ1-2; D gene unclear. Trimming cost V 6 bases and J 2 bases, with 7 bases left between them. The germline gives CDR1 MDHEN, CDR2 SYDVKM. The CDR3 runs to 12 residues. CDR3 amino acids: CASSLVNYGYTF. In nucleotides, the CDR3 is TGTGCCAGCAGCTTGGTCAACTATGGCTACACCTTC.

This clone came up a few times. CDR3 protein: CASSRQEGSYEQYV. CDR3 nucleotides: TGTGCCAGCAGCAGACAGGAAGGGTCCTACGAGCAGTACGTC. The chain has TRBV7-8 and TRBJ2-7, with D possibly TRBD1 on 6 matching bases. Trimming cost V 5 bases and J 1 base, with 12 bases left between them. This CDR3 has 14 amino acids. Germline V gene data show CDR1 as SGHVS and CDR2 as FQNEAQ.

CDR3 in DNA: TGCGCCAGCAGTGAGTCGGTGGGGCACGCTCAATTCACTGAAGCTTTCTTT. It translates to CASSESVGHAQFTEAFF. V gene TRBV10-2 combines with J gene TRBJ1-1; weak D call: TRBD1 (5 bases). The CDR3 sequence is 17 residues long. Trimming took off 0 bases at V and 4 bases at J, with 18 bases between the two ends. From germline, CDR1 is WSHSY and CDR2 SAAADI.

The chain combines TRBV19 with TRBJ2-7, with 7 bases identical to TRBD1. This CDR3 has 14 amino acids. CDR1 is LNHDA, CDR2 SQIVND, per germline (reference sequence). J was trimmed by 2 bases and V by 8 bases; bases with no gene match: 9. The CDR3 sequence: CASLPRDSPYEQYV. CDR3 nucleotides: TGTGCCAGTCTACCCCGGGACAGTCCCTACGAGCAGTACGTC.

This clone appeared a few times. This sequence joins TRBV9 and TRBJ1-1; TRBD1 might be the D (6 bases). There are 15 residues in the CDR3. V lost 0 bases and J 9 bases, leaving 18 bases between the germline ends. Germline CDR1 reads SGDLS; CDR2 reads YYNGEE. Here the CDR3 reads CASSVGSAGDFQAFF. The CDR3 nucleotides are TGTGCCAGCAGCGTAGGCTCGGCAGGGGATTTTCAAGCTTTCTTT.

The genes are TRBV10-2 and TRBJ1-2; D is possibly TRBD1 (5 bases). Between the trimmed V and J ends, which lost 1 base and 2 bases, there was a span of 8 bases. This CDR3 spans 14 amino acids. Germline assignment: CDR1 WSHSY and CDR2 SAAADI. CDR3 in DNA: TGCGCCAGCAGTGAGTATGACAGAAACTATGGCTACACCTTC. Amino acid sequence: CASSEYDRNYGYTF.

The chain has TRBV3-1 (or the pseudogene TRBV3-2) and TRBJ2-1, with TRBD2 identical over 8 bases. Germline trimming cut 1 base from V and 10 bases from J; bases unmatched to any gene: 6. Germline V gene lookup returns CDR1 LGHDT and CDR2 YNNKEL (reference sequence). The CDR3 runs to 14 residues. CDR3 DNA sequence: TGTGCCAGCAGCCAAGTGGTTAGCGGGGCGGAGCAGTTCTTC. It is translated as CASSQVVSGAEQFF.

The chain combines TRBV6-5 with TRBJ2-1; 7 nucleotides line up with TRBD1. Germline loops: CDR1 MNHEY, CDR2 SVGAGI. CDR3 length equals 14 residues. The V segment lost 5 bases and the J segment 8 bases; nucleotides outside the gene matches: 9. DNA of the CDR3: TGTGCCAGCAGTCACCCCGGACAGGTGCATGAGCAGTTCTTC. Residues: CASSHPGQVHEQFF.

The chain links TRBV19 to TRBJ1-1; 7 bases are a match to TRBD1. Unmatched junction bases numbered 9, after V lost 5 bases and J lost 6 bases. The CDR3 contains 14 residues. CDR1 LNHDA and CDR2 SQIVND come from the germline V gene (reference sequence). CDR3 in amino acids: CASSQGGAGAEAFF. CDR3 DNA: TGTGCCAGTAGTCAGGGGGGCGCGGGCGCTGAAGCTTTCTTT.